This paragraph covers one T cell receptor (beta chain) sequence. The data are from a study of blood T cell repertoires in COVID-19. Study-wide context: From the United States, Italy and Spain came samples of acute and convalescent COVID-19. T cells, B-cell-depleted T cells, or PBMCs supplied cDNA or gDNA.

Assay used: immunoSEQ multiplex PCR; TCRdb lists only in-frame clones, some missing. The sample includes under 350,000 clones, 65% to 90% of them seen just once. The study recruited people aged about 18 to 95 years across some 23 US areas. Cohort placement rested on clinical history that participants reported themselves. CDR1 is SGHAT, CDR2 FQNNGV, per germline. This CDR3 comprises 18 residues. Between the trimmed V and J ends, which lost 1 base and 3 bases, there was a span of 22 bases. Sequencing was performed on PBMCs or T cells enriched from blood (not recorded which). This TCR derives from a woman in her thirties or forties with acute COVID-19. This chain connects TRBV11-2 to TRBJ2-7, with D possibly TRBD2 on 6 matching bases. The CDR3 region has the DNA TGTGCCAGCAGCTTAGCAGTAAGCATCGGGCGGGGAAACTACGAGCAGTACTTC. Protein product: CASSLAVSIGRGNYEQYF.